Detailed here is one T cell receptor (beta chain). Germline V lookup: CDR1 SGHRS, CDR2 YFSETQ. CDR3 length equals 15 residues. V lost 3 bases and J 0 bases, leaving 9 bases between the germline ends. This sample is part of a study of T cell responses to AZD1222 COVID-19 vaccine. The table came from immunoSEQ multiplex PCR; TCRdb's copy has only in-frame clones and leaves some out. Among 150,000 or so clones listed, approximately 90% were seen once. The rearrangement uses TRBV5-1 and TRBJ1-4; the D gene is possibly TRBD1 (5 bases). The clonotype originates from an adult who received the AZD1222 COVID-19 vaccine. This material consisted of peripheral blood, taken 28 days after the second AZD1222 dose. CDR3: CASSSQGATNEKLFF. The CDR3 coding sequence is TGCGCCAGCAGCTCGCAGGGTGCAACTAATGAAAAACTGTTTTTT.